This TCR beta chain emerged from a study of blood T cell repertoires in COVID-19. Across the study: Sites in the United States, Italy and Spain provided acute and convalescent COVID-19 samples. From T cells, B-cell-depleted T cells, or PBMCs came the material, which was cDNA or gDNA.

With V trimmed by 3 bases and J by 3 bases, 3 bases remained unmatched. Germline V gene data show CDR1 as LNHNV and CDR2 as YYDKDF (reference sequence). There are 14 residues in the CDR3. Study processing details: Estimated nucleated cell counts came from reference gene primer amplification. Profiling relied on immunoSEQ multiplex PCR, and the TCRdb table lists in-frame clones only, not all of them. That table furnishes V, J and clone size, whereas the DNA furnished D and trimming. The sample holds 70,000 or so clones, around 79% seen once. Sequencing input: peripheral blood. V usage is TRBV15 and J usage is TRBJ2-7, with 9 bases that match TRBD1. The TCR originated in a man in his fifties or sixties with acute or convalescent COVID-19. This CDR3 is CATSSRDRDYEQYF. CDR3 sequence (DNA): TGTGCCACCAGCAGCCGGGACAGGGACTACGAGCAGTACTTC.